This T cell receptor (beta chain) was sequenced in a study of molecular identifiers for immune sequencing clone quantification. TCRdb re-called the PCR reads through MiXCR, storing one row per CDR3 protein. The sample yields tens of thousands of distinct CDR3 sequences, approximately 25% seen once. The sample holds many counts of this clonotype. The germline V and J ends were trimmed by 1 base and 5 bases, with 5 bases remaining between them. Germline V gene lookup returns CDR1 SGHTS and CDR2 YDEGEE. CDR3 length: 12 amino acids. The chain joins TRBV5-8 to TRBJ2-3, with unresolved D. The source is a human donor in good health. Some libraries in this study had Jurkat cell RNA spiked in. The sequencing sample was made of naive CD8+ T cells from blood, with Jurkat cell RNA spiked in. Regarding subset: FACS-sorted CD8+CD4-CCR7+CD45RA+ naive T cells. The CDR3 DNA reads as TGTGCCAGCAGCTTGCGGAGAGATACGCAGTATTTT. Translation gives CASSLRRDTQYF.